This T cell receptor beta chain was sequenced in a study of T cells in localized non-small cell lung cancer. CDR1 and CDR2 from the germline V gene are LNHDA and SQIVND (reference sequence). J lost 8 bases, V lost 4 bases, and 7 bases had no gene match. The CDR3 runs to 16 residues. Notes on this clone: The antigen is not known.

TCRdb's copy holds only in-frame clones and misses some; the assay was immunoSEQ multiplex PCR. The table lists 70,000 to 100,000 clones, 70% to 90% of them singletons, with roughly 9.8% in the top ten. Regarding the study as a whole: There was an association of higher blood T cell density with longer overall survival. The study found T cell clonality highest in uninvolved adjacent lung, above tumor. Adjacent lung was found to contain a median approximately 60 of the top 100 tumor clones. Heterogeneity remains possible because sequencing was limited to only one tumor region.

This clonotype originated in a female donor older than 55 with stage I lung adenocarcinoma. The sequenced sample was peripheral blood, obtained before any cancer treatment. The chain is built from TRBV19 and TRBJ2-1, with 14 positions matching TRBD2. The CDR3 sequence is CASSTFGTSGSHEQFF. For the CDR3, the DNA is TGTGCCAGTAGTACCTTCGGGACTAGCGGGAGTCATGAGCAGTTCTTC.